This T cell receptor beta chain was observed in a study of blood T cell repertoires in COVID-19. The V gene's germline CDR1 is SGHTA and CDR2 FQGTGA. The V gene lost 5 bases and the J gene lost 1 base, with 8 bases spanning the gap. The CDR3 is made up of 13 amino acids. Sequencing was performed with immunoSEQ multiplex PCR; in TCRdb, only in-frame clones are kept and a portion is missing. Here the sample spans 120,000 to 150,000 clones, about four fifths being singletons. The sequence derives from a woman of 80 years or more in a cohort sampled during active or convalescent COVID-19. The sequenced sample was peripheral blood. The chain uses TRBV7-3 and TRBJ1-1; no reliable D call. The CDR3 loop reads CASSVHQNTEAFF. The CDR3 DNA reads TGTGCCAGCAGCGTACACCAGAACACTGAAGCTTTCTTT.